A selection of T cell receptor beta chains follows, all from one sample in a study of blood T cell repertoires in COVID-19. Libraries were prepared by immunoSEQ multiplex PCR; TCRdb keeps only in-frame clonotypes and omits some of them. This sample carries nearly 350,000 clones, about 83% of them seen once, and the ten largest clones take 2.5% to 3%. The specimen sequenced was peripheral blood. The receptors originated from a man aged 25 to 45 with active or convalescent COVID-19. Each CDR3 is given with its conserved first and last residue. The D gene is left open where the match is weak. Rows may omit the clone size; those that give it use once, few, many or a size class.

size: once; J: TRBJ1-1; D: NA; V: TRBV5-1; DNA: TGCGCCAGCAGCTTGCTCTCGTCGGGTCAGGGAAGCACTGAAGCTTTCTTT; CDR3: CASSLLSSGQGSTEAFF
size: NA; J: TRBJ1-2; D: TRBD1; V: TRBV18; DNA: TGTGCCAGCTCACCAGATCGGACAGGGAGAAACTATGGCTACACCTTC; CDR3: CASSPDRTGRNYGYTF
size: NA; J: TRBJ2-3; D: NA; V: TRBV13; DNA: TGTGCCAGCAGCCCGGCCACAGGGCCCACAGATACGCAGTATTTT; CDR3: CASSPATGPTDTQYF
size: NA; J: TRBJ2-7; D: NA; V: TRBV6-6; DNA: TGTGCCAGCAGTAACCGACAGAGCACCTACGAGCAGTACTTC; CDR3: CASSNRQSTYEQYF
size: NA; J: TRBJ2-2; D: NA; V: TRBV6-1; DNA: TGTGCCAGCAGTGATTACGGAGCGAACACCGGGGAGCTGTTTTTT; CDR3: CASSDYGANTGELFF
size: once; J: TRBJ2-1; D: NA; V: TRBV5-1; DNA: TGCGCCAGCAGCTTGGGACTAGTAGTGGATGAGCAGTTCTTC; CDR3: CASSLGLVVDEQFF
size: NA; J: TRBJ2-7; D: NA; V: TRBV27; DNA: TGTGCCAGCAGTTCGGGGAGGTCCTACGAGCAGTACTTC; CDR3: CASSSGRSYEQYF
size: NA; J: TRBJ2-3; D: TRBD1; V: TRBV4-3; DNA: TGCGCCAGCAGCTACAGGGGAGCAGATACGCAGTATTTT; CDR3: CASSYRGADTQYF
size: once; J: TRBJ1-1; D: NA; V: TRBV15; DNA: TGTGCCACCAGCAAGGAGGGGAGGACTGAAGCTTTCTTT; CDR3: CATSKEGRTEAFF
size: few; J: TRBJ2-3; D: NA; V: TRBV7-2; DNA: TGTGCCAGCAGCTTTAGAGGAGGTGCAGATACGCAGTATTTT; CDR3: CASSFRGGADTQYF
size: NA; J: TRBJ2-7; D: NA; V: TRBV25-1; DNA: TGTGCCAGCAGTGATGGGGCATGGGAGCAGTACTTC; CDR3: CASSDGAWEQYF
size: NA; J: TRBJ2-5; D: TRBD2; V: TRBV4-2; DNA: TGTGCCAGCAGCCGTCGACTAGCGGGGAGCCAAGAGACCCAGTACTTC; CDR3: CASSRRLAGSQETQYF
size: NA; J: TRBJ1-4; D: NA; V: TRBV6-5; DNA: TGTGCCAGCAGTTACTCGATCCAGGGGTGGGAAAAACTGTTTTTT; CDR3: CASSYSIQGWEKLFF
size: NA; J: TRBJ2-5; D: TRBD2; V: TRBV9; DNA: TGTGCCAGCAGCGCGACCCAGCGACTAGCGGGAGGGCTAGAGACCCAGTACTTC; CDR3: CASSATQRLAGGLETQYF
size: NA; J: TRBJ2-1; D: NA; V: TRBV9; DNA: TGTGCCAGCAGCTATACGGACACTCACAATGAGCAGTTCTTC; CDR3: CASSYTDTHNEQFF
size: NA; J: TRBJ2-1; D: TRBD2; V: TRBV4-2; DNA: TGTGCCAGCAGCCAAGATTTGCGAGTGCTAGCGGGGGGGCTAGGCAATGAGCAGTTCTTC; CDR3: CASSQDLRVLAGGLGNEQFF
size: NA; J: TRBJ2-7; D: NA; V: TRBV24-1; DNA: TGTGCCACCCAGAATCAAGGGTATAGGGGGGGGCAGTACTTC; CDR3: CATQNQGYRGGQYF
size: NA; J: TRBJ1-1; D: NA; V: TRBV19; DNA: TGTGCCAGTAGTATAGTTGAGGAGACTGAAGCTTTCTTT; CDR3: CASSIVEETEAFF
size: NA; J: TRBJ1-1; D: NA; V: TRBV28; DNA: TGTGCCACCCTTAGAAACACTGAAGCTTTCTTT; CDR3: CATLRNTEAFF
size: NA; J: TRBJ2-7; D: NA; V: TRBV15; DNA: TGTGCCACCAGCAGGTCCCGGGACATCTCCTACGAGCAGTACTTC; CDR3: CATSRSRDISYEQYF
size: NA; J: TRBJ2-3; D: TRBD2; V: TRBV4-2; DNA: TGTGCCAGCAGCCAACGGCTAGCGGGGTTCACAGATACGCAGTATTTT; CDR3: CASSQRLAGFTDTQYF
size: NA; J: TRBJ2-1; D: NA; V: TRBV10-3; DNA: TGTGCCATCAGTCCTCCCCAGCGAGAGCAGTTCTTC; CDR3: CAISPPQREQFF
size: NA; J: TRBJ2-7; D: NA; V: TRBV5-4; DNA: TGTGCCAGCAGCTTTGGTGCAGGGTTGGTCTCCTACGAGCAGTACTTC; CDR3: CASSFGAGLVSYEQYF
size: NA; J: TRBJ2-1; D: NA; V: TRBV30; DNA: TGTGCCTGGAAGACAGGATCCTACAATGAGCAGTTCTTC; CDR3: CAWKTGSYNEQFF
size: once; J: TRBJ1-1; D: NA; V: TRBV30; DNA: TGTGCCTGGACGAGCGATATGAACACTGAAGCTTTCTTT; CDR3: CAWTSDMNTEAFF
size: NA; J: TRBJ1-5; D: NA; V: TRBV7-6; DNA: TGTGCCAGCAGCTTAGAGGCGGGTAGCAATCAGCCCCAGCATTTT; CDR3: CASSLEAGSNQPQHF